The 7 T cell receptor beta chains below all came from one sample that was sequenced in a study of blood T cells in healthy people across ages. Together with a sample-barcoded 5' primer, a J-beta primer mix was included in a second PCR lasting about 6 to 12 cycles. MiXCR was run by TCRdb on the 5' RACE reads, yielding one entry per CDR3 protein. The table has about 670,000 distinct CDR3 sequences, about 43% seen once. The sequenced material came from blood. The source of these receptors is a man older than 75 in good health.

The chain combines TRBV28 with TRBJ1-6; no clear D gene. The CDR3 is made up of 14 amino acids. The germline V gene encodes CDR1 MDHEN and CDR2 SYDVKM. V was shortened by 6 bases and J by 6 bases, with 12 bases between the two germline ends. The DNA of the CDR3 is TGTGCCAGCAGAGAGTTAGCGGGTAATTCACCCCTCCACTTT. Amino acid sequence: CASRELAGNSPLHF.

The V call is TRBV10-1, the J call TRBJ2-1; 9 nucleotides line up with TRBD2. This CDR3 has 14 residues. V shed 4 bases and J 6 bases; nucleotides not matched to a gene: 4. The germline CDR1 and CDR2 sequences are WNHNN and SYGVQD (reference sequence). This chain's CDR3 is CASSGISGSNEQFF. In DNA form, the CDR3 reads TGCGCCAGCAGTGGGATTAGCGGGAGCAATGAGCAGTTCTTC.

V gene TRBV7-2 combines with J gene TRBJ2-5; D is possibly TRBD1 or TRBD2 (5 bases each). Trimming left V 5 bases short and J 5 bases short, with 21 bases between. CDR1 and CDR2 (germline): SGHTA, FQGNSA. The CDR3 has 16 residues. Here the CDR3 reads CASSTGDHQDRETQYF. As DNA, the CDR3 is TGTGCCAGCAGCACCGGGGACCACCAAGATAGGGAGACCCAGTACTTC.

This sequence joins TRBV20-1 and TRBJ2-7; unclear D gene. Trimming removed 0 bases from V and 0 bases from J, with 12 bases in between. Looked up from germline, CDR1 is DFQATT and CDR2 is SNEGSKA (reference sequence). The CDR3 is made up of 15 amino acids. DNA for the CDR3: TGCAGTGCTAGAGACCTTCGACGGAGCTCCTACGAGCAGTACTTC. Translated, it gives CSARDLRRSSYEQYF.

V usage is TRBV7-2 and J usage is TRBJ1-4; possibly TRBD1 for D (6 bases). Deletions cut 6 bases from V and 4 bases from J, with 15 bases between. Looked up from germline, CDR1 is SGHTA and CDR2 is FQGNSA. CDR3 length equals 15 residues. The CDR3: CASRSGTQINEKLFF. The CDR3 bases are TGTGCCAGCAGATCCGGGACACAGATTAATGAAAAACTGTTTTTT.

Only a few counts were recorded for this clonotype. For the CDR3, the DNA is TGTGCCAGCAGAAGACAGGGGGAAGCCAAAAACATTCAGTACTTC. Translated: CASRRQGEAKNIQYF. The chain recombines TRBV28 with TRBJ2-4; 9 positions match TRBD1. CDR1 and CDR2 from the germline V gene are MDHEN and SYDVKM. This CDR3 comprises 15 residues. J was trimmed by 0 bases and V by 6 bases; bases with no gene match: 3.

There are many counts of this clonotype. The V call is TRBV9, the J call TRBJ2-7, with D unclear. The CDR3 spans 14 residues. Trimming stripped 4 bases from V and 3 bases from J, with 14 bases between. CDR1 and CDR2 (germline): SGDLS, YYNGEE. The CDR3: CASSPLAQNYEQYF. In DNA, the CDR3 is TGTGCCAGCAGCCCTCTTGCACAGAACTACGAGCAGTACTTC.